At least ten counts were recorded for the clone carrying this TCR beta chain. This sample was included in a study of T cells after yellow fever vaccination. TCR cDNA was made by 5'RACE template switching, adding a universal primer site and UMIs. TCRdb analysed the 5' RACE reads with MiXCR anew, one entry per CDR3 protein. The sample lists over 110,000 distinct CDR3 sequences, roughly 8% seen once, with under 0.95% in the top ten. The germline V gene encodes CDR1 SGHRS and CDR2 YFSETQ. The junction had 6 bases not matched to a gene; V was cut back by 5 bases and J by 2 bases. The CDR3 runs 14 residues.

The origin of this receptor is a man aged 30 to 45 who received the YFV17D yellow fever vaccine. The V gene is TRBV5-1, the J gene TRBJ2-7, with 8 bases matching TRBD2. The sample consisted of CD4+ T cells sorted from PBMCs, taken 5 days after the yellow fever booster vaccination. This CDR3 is CASRLGLAAYEQYF. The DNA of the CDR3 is TGCGCCAGCAGACTTGGACTAGCCGCCTACGAGCAGTACTTC.